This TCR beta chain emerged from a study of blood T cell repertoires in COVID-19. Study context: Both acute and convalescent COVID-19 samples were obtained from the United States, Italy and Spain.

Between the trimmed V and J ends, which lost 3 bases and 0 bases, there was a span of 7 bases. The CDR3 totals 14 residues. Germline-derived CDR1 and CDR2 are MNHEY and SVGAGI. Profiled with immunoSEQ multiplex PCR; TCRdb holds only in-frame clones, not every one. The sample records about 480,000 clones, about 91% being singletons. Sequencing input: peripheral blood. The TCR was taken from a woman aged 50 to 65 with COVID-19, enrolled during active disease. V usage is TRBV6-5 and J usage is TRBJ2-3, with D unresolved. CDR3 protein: CASSYESSTDTQYF. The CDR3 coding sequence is TGTGCCAGCAGTTATGAGAGTAGCACAGATACGCAGTATTTT.